Detailed here is one T cell receptor beta chain. The antigen it binds to is not known. No much larger clonotype is one base removed from it; base qualities were not supplied. This entry belongs to a study of STAT5B mutations in CD4+ large granular lymphocyte leukemia (dated by TCRdb to 2022 to 2024). A note on the overall study: Among the healthy controls, the CDR3 'QG' motif was associated with a particular HLA allele. Flow cytometry on FACSCanto II or FACSVerse showed that the purified fractions were more than 95% pure among lymphocytes. The study compared the TCRbeta repertoires of patients with CD4+ T-cell large granular lymphocyte leukemia against the TCRbeta repertoires of healthy blood donors.

The immunoSEQ assay at survey resolution was used to sequence TCRbeta rearrangements from genomic DNA. Processing in the source paper ran as follows. In the TCR sequencing data, the lowest productive clonotype frequency that could be detected was 2.59 x 10-5. Analyses included only productive TCRbeta rearrangements, meaning complete and in-frame sequences. Sample clonality was computed as Simpson clonality in the immunoSEQ Analyzer version 3.0. Clones were categorized by frequency as very rare, small, medium, large (1-20%) or hyperexpanded (>20%). OLGA 1.2.3 estimated generation probabilities, VDJtools produced V-gene circos plots, VDJdb was queried for specificities, and GLIPH identified CDR3 motifs. TCRdb mirrors the immuneACCESS table, restricted to in-frame sequences. Some clones are absent from its copies; in checked studies, under half trace to an unresolved V gene, and the reason for the others is unknown. V, J and clone size are those of that table, while D and trimming were read from the DNA. Counted in this sample were around 21,000 clones; 78% of them appeared once. About 0.43% of the sample rests with the top ten.

Healthy controls were around 38 blood donors whose buffy coats came from the Finnish Red Cross blood service. All TCR-sequenced material derived from peripheral blood: patient blood samples and healthy donor buffy coats. Ficoll-Hypaque gradient centrifugation was used to isolate peripheral blood mononuclear cells. For the healthy controls, CD4+ cells were obtained from buffy coats by magnetic purification. The Gentra Puregene Cell and Tissue kit was used for genomic DNA extraction, and quantification was performed on a Qubit 2.0 fluorometer. The CDR3 runs 13 amino acids, cysteine and phenylalanine included. Only the CDR3 portion is preserved as DNA: 39 bases, with reading frame beginning at the first base. The germline V gene (reference sequence) gives CDR1 as LNHNV and CDR2 as YYDKDF. V ends up 5 bases short and J 7 bases short, with an unmatched junction base count of 7. Broad study findings and their caveats: The data were not HLA-matched, and the relatively small sample size could explain the higher clonality seen in CD4+ compared with CD8+ T-LGLL. Compared with healthy CD4+ repertoires, CD4-sorted patient repertoires appeared more clonal, and this difference remained even after the putative leukemic clones were removed. TRBV06-family usage was enriched among the top patient clones (8/27) compared with healthy controls (2/35). The main leukemic clonotypes were found to be private to each patient, although around 24% of the main leukemic clonotypes were detected at low frequency in the non-leukemic repertoires of other patients.

The sequencing input was CD4+ T cells from blood buffy coats. The clonotype comes from a human donor in good health. The chain is made from TRBV15 and TRBJ1-2, and 7 junction bases match TRBD1. Here the CDR3 is given as CATSGRGPGGYTF. The nucleotide sequence is TGTGCCACCAGCGGTAGGGGGCCGGGTGGCTACACCTTC.